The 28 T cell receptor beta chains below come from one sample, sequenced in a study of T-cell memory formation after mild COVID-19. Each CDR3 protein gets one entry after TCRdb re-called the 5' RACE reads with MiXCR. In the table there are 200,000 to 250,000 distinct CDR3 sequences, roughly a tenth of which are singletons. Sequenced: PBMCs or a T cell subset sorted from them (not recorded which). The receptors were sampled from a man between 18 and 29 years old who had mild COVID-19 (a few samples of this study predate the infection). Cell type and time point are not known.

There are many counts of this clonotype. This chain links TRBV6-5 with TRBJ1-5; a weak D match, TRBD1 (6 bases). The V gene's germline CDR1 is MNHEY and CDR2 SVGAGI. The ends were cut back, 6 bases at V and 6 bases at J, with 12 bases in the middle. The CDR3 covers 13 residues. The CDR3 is CASRTGKGQPQHF. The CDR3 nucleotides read TGTGCCAGCAGAACAGGGAAAGGTCAGCCCCAGCATTTT.

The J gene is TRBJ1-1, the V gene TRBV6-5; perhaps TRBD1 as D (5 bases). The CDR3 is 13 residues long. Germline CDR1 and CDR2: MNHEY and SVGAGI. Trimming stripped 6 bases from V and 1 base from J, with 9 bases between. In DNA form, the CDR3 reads TGTGCCAGCAGGAGACAGACGAACACTGAAGCTTTCTTT. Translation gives CASRRQTNTEAFF.

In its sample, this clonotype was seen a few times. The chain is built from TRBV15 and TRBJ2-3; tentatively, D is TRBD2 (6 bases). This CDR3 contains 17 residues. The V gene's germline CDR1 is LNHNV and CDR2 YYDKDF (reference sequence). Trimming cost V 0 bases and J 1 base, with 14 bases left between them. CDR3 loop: CATSRDPIPGGTDTQYF. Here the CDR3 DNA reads TGTGCCACCAGCAGAGACCCCATTCCGGGGGGCACAGATACGCAGTATTTT.

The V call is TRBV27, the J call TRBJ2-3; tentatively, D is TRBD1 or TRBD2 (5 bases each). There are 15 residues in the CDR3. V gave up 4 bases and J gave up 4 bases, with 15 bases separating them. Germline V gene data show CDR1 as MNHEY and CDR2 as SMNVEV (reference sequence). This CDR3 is CASSSTTGPPDTQYF. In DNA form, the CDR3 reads TGTGCCAGCAGTTCAACCACGGGGCCCCCAGATACGCAGTATTTT.

The CDR3 sequence is CASSPQGARATEAFF. DNA for the CDR3: TGTGCCAGCAGTCCACAGGGGGCGAGGGCCACTGAAGCTTTCTTT. J is TRBJ1-1 and V is TRBV5-5; 9 bases agree with TRBD1. The CDR3 totals 15 residues. In germline, CDR1 is SGHKS, CDR2 YYEKEE (reference sequence). The J segment lost 4 bases and the V segment lost 5 bases, leaving 9 bases of the junction unmatched. The whole variable domain, filled in from reference TRBV5-5 and TRBJ1-1, reads DAGVTQSPTHLIKTRGQQVTLRCSPISGHKSVSWYQQVLGQGPQFIFQYYEKEERGRGNFPDRFSARQFPNYSSELNVNALLLGDSALYLCASSPQGARATEAFFGQGTRLTVV.

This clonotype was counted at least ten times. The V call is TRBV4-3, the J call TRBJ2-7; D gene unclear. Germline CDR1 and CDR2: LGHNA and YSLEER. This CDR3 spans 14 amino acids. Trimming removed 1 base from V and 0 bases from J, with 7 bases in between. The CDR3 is CASSQGASSYEQYV. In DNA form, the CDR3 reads TGCGCCAGCAGCCAAGGGGCCAGCTCCTACGAGCAGTACGTC.

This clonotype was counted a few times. In DNA form, the CDR3 reads TGTGCCAGCAGCTTAAACCGGGACAGACTTTCACCCCTCCACTTT. As protein: CASSLNRDRLSPLHF. J is TRBJ1-6 and V is TRBV11-2; 7 bases line up with TRBD1. In germline, CDR1 is SGHAT, CDR2 FQNNGV. J was trimmed by 9 bases and V by 2 bases; bases with no gene match: 7. This CDR3 has 15 residues.

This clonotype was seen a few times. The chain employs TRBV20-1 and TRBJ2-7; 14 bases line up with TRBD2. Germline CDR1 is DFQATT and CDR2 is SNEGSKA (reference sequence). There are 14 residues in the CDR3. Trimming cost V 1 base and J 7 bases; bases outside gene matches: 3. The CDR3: CSARGGLAGGEQYF. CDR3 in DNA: TGCAGTGCTAGAGGCGGACTAGCGGGGGGTGAGCAGTACTTC.

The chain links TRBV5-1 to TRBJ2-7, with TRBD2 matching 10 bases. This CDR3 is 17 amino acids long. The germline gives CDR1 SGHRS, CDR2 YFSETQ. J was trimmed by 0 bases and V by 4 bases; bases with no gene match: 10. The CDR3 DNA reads TGCGCCAGCAGCATAACCTTAGCGGGGGGCAGCTCCTACGAGCAGTACTTC. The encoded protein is CASSITLAGGSSYEQYF.

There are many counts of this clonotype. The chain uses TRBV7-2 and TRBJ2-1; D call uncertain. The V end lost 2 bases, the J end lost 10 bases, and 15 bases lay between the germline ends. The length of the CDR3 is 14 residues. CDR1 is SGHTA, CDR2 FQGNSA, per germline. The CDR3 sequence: CASSLSPAKQEQFF. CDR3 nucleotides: TGTGCCAGCAGCTTATCCCCAGCGAAGCAGGAGCAGTTCTTC.

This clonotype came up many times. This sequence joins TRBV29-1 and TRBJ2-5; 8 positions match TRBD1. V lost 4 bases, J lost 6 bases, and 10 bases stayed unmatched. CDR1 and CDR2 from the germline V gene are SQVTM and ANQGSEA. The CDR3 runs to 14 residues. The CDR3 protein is CSVAGPGGRQTQYF. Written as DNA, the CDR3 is TGCAGCGTTGCCGGGCCAGGGGGCCGGCAGACCCAGTACTTC.

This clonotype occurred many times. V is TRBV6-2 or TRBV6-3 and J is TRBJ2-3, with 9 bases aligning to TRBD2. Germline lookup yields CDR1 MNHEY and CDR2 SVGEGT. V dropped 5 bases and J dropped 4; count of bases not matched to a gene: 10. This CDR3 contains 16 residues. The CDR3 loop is CASSRPPGGGADTQYF. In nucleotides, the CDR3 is TGTGCCAGCAGTCGACCCCCGGGCGGGGGGGCAGATACGCAGTATTTT.

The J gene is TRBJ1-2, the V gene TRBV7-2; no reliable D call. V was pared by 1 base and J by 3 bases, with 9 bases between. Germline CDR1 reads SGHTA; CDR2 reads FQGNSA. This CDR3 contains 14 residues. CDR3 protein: CASSLETVDYGYTF. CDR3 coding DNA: TGTGCCAGCAGCTTAGAAACAGTAGACTATGGCTACACCTTC.

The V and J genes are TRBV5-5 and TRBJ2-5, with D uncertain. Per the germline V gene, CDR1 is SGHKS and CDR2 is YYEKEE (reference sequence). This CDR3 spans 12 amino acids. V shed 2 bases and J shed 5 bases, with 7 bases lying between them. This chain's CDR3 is CASSLMAETQYF. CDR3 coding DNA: TGTGCCAGCAGCTTAATGGCGGAGACCCAGTACTTC. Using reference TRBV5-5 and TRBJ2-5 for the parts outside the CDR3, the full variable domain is DAGVTQSPTHLIKTRGQQVTLRCSPISGHKSVSWYQQVLGQGPQFIFQYYEKEERGRGNFPDRFSARQFPNYSSELNVNALLLGDSALYLCASSLMAETQYFGPGTRLLVL.

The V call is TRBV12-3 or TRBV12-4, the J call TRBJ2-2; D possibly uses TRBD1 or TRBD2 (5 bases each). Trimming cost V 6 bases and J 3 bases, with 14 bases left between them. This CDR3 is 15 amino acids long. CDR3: CASSQGSGDTGELFF. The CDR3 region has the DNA TGTGCCAGCAGCCAGGGATCCGGGGACACCGGGGAGCTGTTTTTT.

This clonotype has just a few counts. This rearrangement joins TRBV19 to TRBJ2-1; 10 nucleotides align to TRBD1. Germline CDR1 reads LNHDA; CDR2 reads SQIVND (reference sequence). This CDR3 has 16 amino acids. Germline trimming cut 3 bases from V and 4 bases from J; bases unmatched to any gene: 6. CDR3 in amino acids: CASSIRGTGAYNEQFF. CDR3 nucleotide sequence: TGTGCCAGTAGTATTAGGGGGACAGGGGCTTACAATGAGCAGTTCTTC.

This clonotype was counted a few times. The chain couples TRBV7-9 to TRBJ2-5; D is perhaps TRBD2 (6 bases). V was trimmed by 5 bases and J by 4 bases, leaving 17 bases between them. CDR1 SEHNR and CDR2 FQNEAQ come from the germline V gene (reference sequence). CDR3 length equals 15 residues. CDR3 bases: TGTGCCAGCAGCGCCCGGGAGAGGCTCGGAGAGACCCAGTACTTC. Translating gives CASSARERLGETQYF.

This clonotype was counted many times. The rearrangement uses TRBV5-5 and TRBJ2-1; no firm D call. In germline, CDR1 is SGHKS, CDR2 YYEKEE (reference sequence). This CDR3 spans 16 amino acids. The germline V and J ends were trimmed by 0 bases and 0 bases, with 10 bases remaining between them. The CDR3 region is CASSLVVGPSYNEQFF. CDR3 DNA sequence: TGTGCCAGCAGCTTGGTCGTGGGCCCCTCCTACAATGAGCAGTTCTTC.

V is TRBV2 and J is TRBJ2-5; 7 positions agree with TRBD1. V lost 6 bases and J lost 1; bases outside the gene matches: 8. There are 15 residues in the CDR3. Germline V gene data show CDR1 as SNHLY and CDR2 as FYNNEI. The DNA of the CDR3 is TGTGCCAGCAGACGACAGGGTGGCCCCCAAGAGACCCAGTACTTC. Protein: CASRRQGGPQETQYF.

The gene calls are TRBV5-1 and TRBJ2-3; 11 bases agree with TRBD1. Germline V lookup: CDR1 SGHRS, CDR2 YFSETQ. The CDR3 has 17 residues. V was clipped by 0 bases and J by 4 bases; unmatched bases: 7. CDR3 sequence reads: CASSLAAGQGAADTQYF. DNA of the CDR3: TGCGCCAGCAGCTTGGCAGCCGGACAGGGGGCCGCAGATACGCAGTATTTT.

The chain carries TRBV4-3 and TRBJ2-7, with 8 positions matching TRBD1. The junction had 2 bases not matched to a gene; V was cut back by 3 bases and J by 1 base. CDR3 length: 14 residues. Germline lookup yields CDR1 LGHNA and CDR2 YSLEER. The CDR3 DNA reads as TGCGCCAGCAGCCACGGACAGGGATCCTACGAGCAGTACTTC. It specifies CASSHGQGSYEQYF.

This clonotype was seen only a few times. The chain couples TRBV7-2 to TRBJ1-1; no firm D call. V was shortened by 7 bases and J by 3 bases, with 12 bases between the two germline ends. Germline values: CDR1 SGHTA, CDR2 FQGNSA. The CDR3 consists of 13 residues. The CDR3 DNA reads TGTGCCAGCATGTGGATCCAAGACACTGAAGCTTTCTTT. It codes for CASMWIQDTEAFF.

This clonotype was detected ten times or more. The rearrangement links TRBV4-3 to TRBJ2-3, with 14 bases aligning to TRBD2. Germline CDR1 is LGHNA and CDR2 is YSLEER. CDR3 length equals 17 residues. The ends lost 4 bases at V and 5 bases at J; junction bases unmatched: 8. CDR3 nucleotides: TGCGCCAGCAGCCTTTTGACTAGCGGGGGGGTAGTAGATACGCAGTATTTT. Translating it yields CASSLLTSGGVVDTQYF.

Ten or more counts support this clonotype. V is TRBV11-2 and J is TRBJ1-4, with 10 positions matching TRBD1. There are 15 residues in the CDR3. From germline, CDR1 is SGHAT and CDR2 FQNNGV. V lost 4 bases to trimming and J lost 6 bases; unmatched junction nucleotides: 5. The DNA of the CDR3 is TGTGCCAGCAGCTCCCCGGGACAGGGGTATGAAAAACTGTTTTTT. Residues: CASSSPGQGYEKLFF.

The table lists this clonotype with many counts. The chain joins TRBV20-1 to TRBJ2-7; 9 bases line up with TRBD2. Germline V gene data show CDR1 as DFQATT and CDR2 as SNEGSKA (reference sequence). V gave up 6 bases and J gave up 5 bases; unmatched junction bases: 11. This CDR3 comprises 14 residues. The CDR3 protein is CSAKAGGGAHEQYV. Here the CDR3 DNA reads TGCAGTGCCAAAGCGGGGGGAGGGGCCCACGAGCAGTACGTC.

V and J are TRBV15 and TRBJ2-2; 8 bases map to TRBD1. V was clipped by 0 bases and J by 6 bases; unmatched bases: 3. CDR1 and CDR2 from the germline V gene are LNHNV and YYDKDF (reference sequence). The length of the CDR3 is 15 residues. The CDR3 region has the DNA TGTGCCACCAGCAGAGAAACAGGGGGTGCCGGGGAGCTGTTTTTT. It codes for CATSRETGGAGELFF.

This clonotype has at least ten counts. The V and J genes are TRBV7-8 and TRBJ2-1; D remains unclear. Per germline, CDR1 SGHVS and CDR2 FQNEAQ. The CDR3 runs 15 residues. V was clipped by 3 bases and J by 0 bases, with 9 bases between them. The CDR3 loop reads CASSLGQASYNEQFF. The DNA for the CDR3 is TGTGCCAGCAGCTTGGGTCAGGCCTCCTACAATGAGCAGTTCTTC.

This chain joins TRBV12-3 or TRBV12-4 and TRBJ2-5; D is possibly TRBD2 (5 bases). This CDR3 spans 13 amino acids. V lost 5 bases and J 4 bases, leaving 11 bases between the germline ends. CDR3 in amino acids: CASSPTRRETQYF. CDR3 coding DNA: TGTGCCAGCAGTCCAACTAGGAGAGAGACCCAGTACTTC.